The 27 T cell receptor beta chains below come from one sample, sequenced in a study of CD8 T cells in Susac syndrome. cDNA came from approximately 0.5 to 1 ug RNA primed by random hexamers. One entry per CDR3 protein, called by TCRdb with MiXCR from the immunoSEQ multiplex PCR reads. The repertoire holds 300,000 to 350,000 distinct CDR3 sequences, with around 92% as singletons. The sample was CD4+ T cells from PBMCs. The receptors come from a human donor with multiple sclerosis.

This sequence joins TRBV30 and TRBJ1-1; D is unresolved. Between the trimmed V and J ends, which lost 4 bases and 0 bases, there was a span of 9 bases. The CDR3 totals 13 residues. CDR1 is GTSNPN and CDR2 is SVGIG in the germline V gene (reference sequence). The CDR3 coding sequence is TGTGCCTGGAATCCCCGCATGAACACTGAAGCTTTCTTT. Protein product: CAWNPRMNTEAFF.

This clonotype was counted a few times. The rearrangement uses TRBV19 and TRBJ1-4, with D uncertain. From germline, CDR1 is LNHDA and CDR2 SQIVND (reference sequence). Trimming shortened V by 5 bases and J by 0 bases, and 10 bases separated the two germline ends. This CDR3 is built from 15 residues. The CDR3 sequence: CASSPSGATNEKLFF. The CDR3, as DNA: TGTGCCAGTAGTCCCTCCGGGGCAACTAATGAAAAACTGTTTTTT.

This chain uses TRBV20-1 with TRBJ2-7, with D perhaps TRBD2 (6 bases). The CDR3 is made up of 14 amino acids. V lost 6 bases and J lost 4, with 19 bases in between. CDR1 is DFQATT and CDR2 is SNEGSKA in the germline V gene (reference sequence). The CDR3 sequence: CSAPFGGTGYEQYF. DNA of the CDR3: TGCAGTGCACCCTTTGGGGGGACCGGGTACGAGCAGTACTTC.

The rearrangement joins TRBV30 to TRBJ1-2; 8 bases line up with TRBD1. The CDR3 runs 15 residues. Germline CDR1 and CDR2: GTSNPN and SVGIG (reference sequence). Germline trimming cut 3 bases from V and 1 base from J; bases unmatched to any gene: 7. The CDR3 bases are TGTGCCTGGAGACCAGGGGGCGCGAGTAACTATGGCTACACCTTC. It codes for CAWRPGGASNYGYTF.

J is TRBJ1-2 and V is TRBV19; TRBD1 aligns across 8 bases. Germline V gene lookup returns CDR1 LNHDA and CDR2 SQIVND (reference sequence). This CDR3 region has 18 residues. Trimming took 4 bases from V and 2 from J; bases not matched to a gene: 15. The CDR3: CASSNPPGQVISNYGYTF. The CDR3 DNA follows: TGTGCCAGTAGTAATCCCCCGGGACAGGTAATATCGAACTATGGCTACACCTTC.

The chain has TRBV5-6 and TRBJ1-1; the match to TRBD1 covers 7 bases. This CDR3 region has 15 residues. Losses at the gene ends were 0 bases for V and 3 bases for J; bases not matched to a gene: 5. Germline V lookup: CDR1 SGHDT, CDR2 YYEEEE. CDR3 loop: CASSLGRGQYTEAFF. The CDR3 DNA sequence: TGTGCCAGCAGCTTGGGAAGGGGGCAGTACACTGAAGCTTTCTTT.

This clonotype was detected only once. For the CDR3, the DNA is TGTGCCACCAGCAAACCCAGACTAGCGGGGGGCACCGGGGAGCTGTTTTTT. As protein: CATSKPRLAGGTGELFF. The chain carries TRBV15 and TRBJ2-2; 13 nucleotides line up with TRBD2. The CDR3 covers 17 residues. Trimming cost V 4 bases and J 4 bases; bases outside gene matches: 6. The germline V gene has CDR1 LNHNV and CDR2 YYDKDF (reference sequence).

The sample holds a few counts of this clonotype. This rearrangement joins TRBV3-1 to TRBJ2-1; D gene uncertain. Germline V gene lookup returns CDR1 LGHDT and CDR2 YNNKEL (reference sequence). The CDR3 is made up of 12 amino acids. With 3 bases removed from V and 4 bases from J, the gap between germline ends came to 4 bases. CDR3 region: CASSQGYNEQFF. The CDR3 nucleotides are TGTGCCAGCAGCCAGGGGTACAATGAGCAGTTCTTC.

The gene calls are TRBV5-1 and TRBJ1-1; the D gene is possibly TRBD1 (5 bases). Trimming pared 4 bases from V and 5 bases from J, leaving 18 bases between. CDR1 is SGHRS and CDR2 is YFSETQ in the germline V gene. This CDR3 is 15 amino acids long. The CDR3 is CASSLSAQGGTEAFF. The CDR3 coding sequence is TGCGCCAGCAGCCTCTCCGCCCAGGGTGGTACTGAAGCTTTCTTT.

The chain employs TRBV2 and TRBJ2-1; perhaps TRBD2 as D (6 bases). V was pared by 8 bases and J by 4 bases, with 12 bases between. Germline lookup yields CDR1 SNHLY and CDR2 FYNNEI. The CDR3 length is 13 residues. This chain's CDR3 is CASSRDSYNEQFF. The CDR3 DNA reads TGTGCCAGCTCCCGGGACTCATACAATGAGCAGTTCTTC.

The chain links TRBV18 to TRBJ2-1; D uncertain. This CDR3 region has 14 residues. Germline V gene sequence: CDR1 KGHSH, CDR2 LQKENI. Trimming stripped 5 bases from V and 9 bases from J, with 17 bases between. CDR3 sequence (DNA): TGTGCCAGCTCAAAAAGTTCCGATAGCAGTGAGCAGTTCTTC. It codes for CASSKSSDSSEQFF.

The genes are TRBV3-1 and TRBJ2-2; TRBD1 is a possible D gene (5 bases). CDR3 length: 14 residues. Trimming cost V 5 bases and J 3 bases, with 10 bases left between them. In germline, CDR1 is LGHDT, CDR2 YNNKEL (reference sequence). The CDR3 bases are TGTGCCAGCAGCGCAAGGGGCGACACCGGGGAGCTGTTTTTT. Amino acids: CASSARGDTGELFF.

The genes are TRBV30 and TRBJ2-2, with a weak D call TRBD1 (6 bases). CDR3 length equals 16 residues. Germline V gene data show CDR1 as GTSNPN and CDR2 as SVGIG (reference sequence). V was cut by 4 bases and J by 3 bases, with 18 bases left in between. For the CDR3, the DNA is TGTGCCTGGAACCACCAAGGGGGAGCTCACACCGGGGAGCTGTTTTTT. Translating it yields CAWNHQGGAHTGELFF. Together with reference TRBV30 and TRBJ2-2, the CDR3 gives the full variable domain: SQTIHQWPATLVQPVGSPLSLECTVEGTSNPNLYWYRQAAGRGLQLLFYSVGIGQISSEVPQNLSASRPQDRQFILSSKKLLLSDSGFYLCAWNHQGGAHTGELFFGEGSRLTVL.

The rearrangement uses TRBV20-1 and TRBJ2-5, with 10 bases fitting TRBD2. This CDR3 is 16 amino acids long. The germline V gene encodes CDR1 DFQATT and CDR2 SNEGSKA (reference sequence). The ends lost 0 bases at V and 1 base at J; junction bases unmatched: 5. The CDR3 DNA reads TGCAGTGCTAGAGATAATAGCGGGGGGTCCCAAGAGACCCAGTACTTC. As protein: CSARDNSGGSQETQYF.

This clonotype was picked up one time. The rearrangement joins TRBV4-1 to TRBJ1-4; D uncertain. Per the germline V gene, CDR1 is MGHRA and CDR2 is YSYEKL. This CDR3 is 17 amino acids long. The ends were cut back, 1 base at V and 3 bases at J, with 15 bases in the middle. The DNA of the CDR3 is TGCGCCAGCAGCCAAGCTCCCCCCCGGGGATCTAATGAAAAACTGTTTTTT. Translated, it gives CASSQAPPRGSNEKLFF.

V is TRBV5-1 and J is TRBJ1-3, with D unclear. CDR3 length: 15 residues. The ends were cut back, 1 base at V and 2 bases at J, with 10 bases in the middle. Germline CDR1 reads SGHRS; CDR2 reads YFSETQ. The CDR3 reads CASSLLGAAGNTIYF. The CDR3 bases are TGCGCCAGCAGCTTGTTAGGCGCGGCTGGAAACACCATATATTTT.

The rearrangement uses TRBV4-2 and TRBJ1-4; D ambiguous. Trimming took 2 bases from V and 0 from J, leaving 7 bases between them. The CDR3 has 15 amino acids. CDR1 and CDR2 from the germline V gene are LGHNA and YNFKEQ. The CDR3 region is CASSQNDATNEKLFF. CDR3 sequence (DNA): TGTGCCAGCAGCCAAAATGACGCAACTAATGAAAAACTGTTTTTT.

The chain couples TRBV29-1 to TRBJ2-3; D might be TRBD2 (6 bases). The germline V gene has CDR1 SQVTM and CDR2 ANQGSEA. This CDR3 has 14 residues. The germline V and J ends were trimmed by 2 bases and 6 bases, with 15 bases remaining between them. CDR3 sequence: CSVELAPGGDTQYF. The DNA for the CDR3 is TGCAGCGTTGAACTAGCGCCCGGGGGTGATACGCAGTATTTT.

The genes are TRBV19 and TRBJ2-1; 8 bases map to TRBD2. V gave up 8 bases and J gave up 2 bases; unmatched junction bases: 8. The CDR3 has 15 residues. CDR1 is LNHDA and CDR2 is SQIVND in the germline V gene (reference sequence). The DNA of the CDR3 is TGTGCCAGTCGACAGACTAGCGCCACCTACAATGAGCAGTTCTTC. Translated: CASRQTSATYNEQFF.

The V gene is TRBV29-1, the J gene TRBJ2-3, with D unresolved. The CDR3 covers 14 residues. The germline CDR1 and CDR2 sequences are SQVTM and ANQGSEA. Trimming left V 4 bases short and J 0 bases short, with 11 bases between. CDR3 residues: CSVGPQASTDTQYF. The CDR3 DNA follows: TGCAGCGTTGGACCCCAGGCTAGCACAGATACGCAGTATTTT.

This chain uses TRBV5-6 with TRBJ1-4; 7 bases are a match to TRBD1. V dropped 0 bases and J dropped 5; count of bases not matched to a gene: 7. Germline-derived CDR1 and CDR2 are SGHDT and YYEEEE. The CDR3 is made up of 16 amino acids. CDR3 sequence: CASSLAFGTVNEKLFF. The CDR3 DNA sequence: TGTGCCAGCAGCTTGGCCTTCGGGACAGTGAATGAAAAACTGTTTTTT.

The V gene is TRBV30, the J gene TRBJ1-3; the D gene is possibly TRBD1 (5 bases). V gave up 0 bases and J gave up 1 base, with 7 bases separating them. This CDR3 contains 14 residues. In germline, CDR1 is GTSNPN, CDR2 SVGIG (reference sequence). For the CDR3, the DNA is TGTGCCTGGAGTGTCGGGGGGTCTGGAAACACCATATATTTT. It specifies CAWSVGGSGNTIYF.

This chain uses TRBV20-1 with TRBJ2-5, with 8 positions matching TRBD1. The germline CDR1 and CDR2 sequences are DFQATT and SNEGSKA (reference sequence). The CDR3 runs to 12 residues. Trimming at V came to 5 bases and at J to 4 bases, leaving 3 bases not matched to a gene. The CDR3 is CSADRGRETQYF. Here the CDR3 DNA reads TGCAGTGCTGACAGGGGAAGAGAGACCCAGTACTTC.

The V gene is TRBV7-8, the J gene TRBJ2-7, with 14 bases aligning to TRBD2. The germline V gene has CDR1 SGHVS and CDR2 FQNEAQ. The CDR3 spans 18 residues. V shed 5 bases and J 3 bases; nucleotides not matched to a gene: 12. The CDR3 loop reads CASSGRGTSGSLFYEQYF. Written as DNA, the CDR3 is TGTGCCAGCAGCGGCCGCGGGACTAGCGGGAGTCTTTTCTACGAGCAGTACTTC.

The chain links TRBV18 to TRBJ2-1; 11 nucleotides line up with TRBD2. This CDR3 has 15 amino acids. J gave up 5 bases and V 2 bases, and 2 bases lay outside the gene matches. From germline, CDR1 is KGHSH and CDR2 LQKENI. The CDR3 DNA follows: TGTGCCAGCTCACCAGTGACTAGCGGGAACAATGAGCAGTTCTTC. This codes for CASSPVTSGNNEQFF.

V is TRBV29-1 and J is TRBJ2-1, with 11 bases aligning to TRBD2. Trimming took 2 bases from V and 7 from J; bases not matched to a gene: 16. The CDR3 is made up of 18 amino acids. Germline V CDR1 and CDR2: SQVTM, ANQGSEA. For the CDR3, the DNA is TGCAGCGTTGAAACCCCCCGGACTAGCGGGTGGCAGGGGAATGAGCAGTTCTTC. This codes for CSVETPRTSGWQGNEQFF.

V is TRBV6-1 and J is TRBJ2-1; no definite D call. Looked up from germline, CDR1 is MNHNS and CDR2 is SASEGT. CDR3 size: 16 residues. V was shortened by 5 bases and J by 11 bases, with 25 bases between the two germline ends. The CDR3 spells CASSKKFPLLSPKQFF. CDR3 coding DNA: TGTGCCAGCAGTAAAAAGTTTCCCCTCCTTAGCCCAAAGCAGTTCTTC.